These 4 T cell receptor beta chains were all obtained from the same sample, sequenced in a study of CD8 T cells in Susac syndrome. When the RNA was reverse transcribed, random hexamers were used with an input of about 0.5 to 1 ug. Using its own MiXCR run on the immunoSEQ multiplex PCR reads, TCRdb lists one record per CDR3 protein. Among 210,000 or so distinct CDR3 sequences listed, 92% were seen once. The sequencing input was CD8+ T cells from PBMCs. The receptors originated from a human donor with multiple sclerosis.

The CDR3 bases are TGTGCCAGCAGCCTAGGGGTCTCGAACAATGAGCAGTTCTTC. This sequence encodes CASSLGVSNNEQFF. The chain couples TRBV7-8 to TRBJ2-1; possible D gene TRBD1, 5 bases. Germline V lookup: CDR1 SGHVS, CDR2 FQNEAQ. The V gene lost 5 bases and the J gene lost 5 bases, with 13 bases spanning the gap. This CDR3 is 14 amino acids long.

The chain couples TRBV23-1 to TRBJ1-4; D is unclear. TRBV23-1 is known as an ORF, though its function is uncertain. The V and J ends lost 3 bases and 8 bases respectively, with 16 bases between them. There are 15 residues in the CDR3. The CDR3: CASSHSGPGTEKLFF. DNA for the CDR3: TGCGCCAGCAGTCACTCGGGTCCTGGAACAGAAAAACTGTTTTTT.

V usage is TRBV27 and J usage is TRBJ2-3, with D hard to call. From germline, CDR1 is MNHEY and CDR2 SMNVEV (reference sequence). This CDR3 contains 13 residues. V gave up 3 bases and J gave up 5 bases, with 9 bases separating them. In DNA, the CDR3 is TGTGCCAGCAGTTTTAATCCGAGAGATACGCAGTATTTT. Its protein is CASSFNPRDTQYF.

This sequence joins TRBV3-1 and TRBJ2-1, with 9 nucleotides matching TRBD2. The CDR3 has 17 residues. Per germline, CDR1 LGHDT and CDR2 YNNKEL (reference sequence). The J segment lost 2 bases and the V segment lost 4 bases, leaving 9 bases of the junction unmatched. In DNA, the CDR3 is TGTGCCAGCAGCCCCCAATCGGCTAGCGGGGCCTACAATGAGCAGTTCTTC. Protein: CASSPQSASGAYNEQFF.